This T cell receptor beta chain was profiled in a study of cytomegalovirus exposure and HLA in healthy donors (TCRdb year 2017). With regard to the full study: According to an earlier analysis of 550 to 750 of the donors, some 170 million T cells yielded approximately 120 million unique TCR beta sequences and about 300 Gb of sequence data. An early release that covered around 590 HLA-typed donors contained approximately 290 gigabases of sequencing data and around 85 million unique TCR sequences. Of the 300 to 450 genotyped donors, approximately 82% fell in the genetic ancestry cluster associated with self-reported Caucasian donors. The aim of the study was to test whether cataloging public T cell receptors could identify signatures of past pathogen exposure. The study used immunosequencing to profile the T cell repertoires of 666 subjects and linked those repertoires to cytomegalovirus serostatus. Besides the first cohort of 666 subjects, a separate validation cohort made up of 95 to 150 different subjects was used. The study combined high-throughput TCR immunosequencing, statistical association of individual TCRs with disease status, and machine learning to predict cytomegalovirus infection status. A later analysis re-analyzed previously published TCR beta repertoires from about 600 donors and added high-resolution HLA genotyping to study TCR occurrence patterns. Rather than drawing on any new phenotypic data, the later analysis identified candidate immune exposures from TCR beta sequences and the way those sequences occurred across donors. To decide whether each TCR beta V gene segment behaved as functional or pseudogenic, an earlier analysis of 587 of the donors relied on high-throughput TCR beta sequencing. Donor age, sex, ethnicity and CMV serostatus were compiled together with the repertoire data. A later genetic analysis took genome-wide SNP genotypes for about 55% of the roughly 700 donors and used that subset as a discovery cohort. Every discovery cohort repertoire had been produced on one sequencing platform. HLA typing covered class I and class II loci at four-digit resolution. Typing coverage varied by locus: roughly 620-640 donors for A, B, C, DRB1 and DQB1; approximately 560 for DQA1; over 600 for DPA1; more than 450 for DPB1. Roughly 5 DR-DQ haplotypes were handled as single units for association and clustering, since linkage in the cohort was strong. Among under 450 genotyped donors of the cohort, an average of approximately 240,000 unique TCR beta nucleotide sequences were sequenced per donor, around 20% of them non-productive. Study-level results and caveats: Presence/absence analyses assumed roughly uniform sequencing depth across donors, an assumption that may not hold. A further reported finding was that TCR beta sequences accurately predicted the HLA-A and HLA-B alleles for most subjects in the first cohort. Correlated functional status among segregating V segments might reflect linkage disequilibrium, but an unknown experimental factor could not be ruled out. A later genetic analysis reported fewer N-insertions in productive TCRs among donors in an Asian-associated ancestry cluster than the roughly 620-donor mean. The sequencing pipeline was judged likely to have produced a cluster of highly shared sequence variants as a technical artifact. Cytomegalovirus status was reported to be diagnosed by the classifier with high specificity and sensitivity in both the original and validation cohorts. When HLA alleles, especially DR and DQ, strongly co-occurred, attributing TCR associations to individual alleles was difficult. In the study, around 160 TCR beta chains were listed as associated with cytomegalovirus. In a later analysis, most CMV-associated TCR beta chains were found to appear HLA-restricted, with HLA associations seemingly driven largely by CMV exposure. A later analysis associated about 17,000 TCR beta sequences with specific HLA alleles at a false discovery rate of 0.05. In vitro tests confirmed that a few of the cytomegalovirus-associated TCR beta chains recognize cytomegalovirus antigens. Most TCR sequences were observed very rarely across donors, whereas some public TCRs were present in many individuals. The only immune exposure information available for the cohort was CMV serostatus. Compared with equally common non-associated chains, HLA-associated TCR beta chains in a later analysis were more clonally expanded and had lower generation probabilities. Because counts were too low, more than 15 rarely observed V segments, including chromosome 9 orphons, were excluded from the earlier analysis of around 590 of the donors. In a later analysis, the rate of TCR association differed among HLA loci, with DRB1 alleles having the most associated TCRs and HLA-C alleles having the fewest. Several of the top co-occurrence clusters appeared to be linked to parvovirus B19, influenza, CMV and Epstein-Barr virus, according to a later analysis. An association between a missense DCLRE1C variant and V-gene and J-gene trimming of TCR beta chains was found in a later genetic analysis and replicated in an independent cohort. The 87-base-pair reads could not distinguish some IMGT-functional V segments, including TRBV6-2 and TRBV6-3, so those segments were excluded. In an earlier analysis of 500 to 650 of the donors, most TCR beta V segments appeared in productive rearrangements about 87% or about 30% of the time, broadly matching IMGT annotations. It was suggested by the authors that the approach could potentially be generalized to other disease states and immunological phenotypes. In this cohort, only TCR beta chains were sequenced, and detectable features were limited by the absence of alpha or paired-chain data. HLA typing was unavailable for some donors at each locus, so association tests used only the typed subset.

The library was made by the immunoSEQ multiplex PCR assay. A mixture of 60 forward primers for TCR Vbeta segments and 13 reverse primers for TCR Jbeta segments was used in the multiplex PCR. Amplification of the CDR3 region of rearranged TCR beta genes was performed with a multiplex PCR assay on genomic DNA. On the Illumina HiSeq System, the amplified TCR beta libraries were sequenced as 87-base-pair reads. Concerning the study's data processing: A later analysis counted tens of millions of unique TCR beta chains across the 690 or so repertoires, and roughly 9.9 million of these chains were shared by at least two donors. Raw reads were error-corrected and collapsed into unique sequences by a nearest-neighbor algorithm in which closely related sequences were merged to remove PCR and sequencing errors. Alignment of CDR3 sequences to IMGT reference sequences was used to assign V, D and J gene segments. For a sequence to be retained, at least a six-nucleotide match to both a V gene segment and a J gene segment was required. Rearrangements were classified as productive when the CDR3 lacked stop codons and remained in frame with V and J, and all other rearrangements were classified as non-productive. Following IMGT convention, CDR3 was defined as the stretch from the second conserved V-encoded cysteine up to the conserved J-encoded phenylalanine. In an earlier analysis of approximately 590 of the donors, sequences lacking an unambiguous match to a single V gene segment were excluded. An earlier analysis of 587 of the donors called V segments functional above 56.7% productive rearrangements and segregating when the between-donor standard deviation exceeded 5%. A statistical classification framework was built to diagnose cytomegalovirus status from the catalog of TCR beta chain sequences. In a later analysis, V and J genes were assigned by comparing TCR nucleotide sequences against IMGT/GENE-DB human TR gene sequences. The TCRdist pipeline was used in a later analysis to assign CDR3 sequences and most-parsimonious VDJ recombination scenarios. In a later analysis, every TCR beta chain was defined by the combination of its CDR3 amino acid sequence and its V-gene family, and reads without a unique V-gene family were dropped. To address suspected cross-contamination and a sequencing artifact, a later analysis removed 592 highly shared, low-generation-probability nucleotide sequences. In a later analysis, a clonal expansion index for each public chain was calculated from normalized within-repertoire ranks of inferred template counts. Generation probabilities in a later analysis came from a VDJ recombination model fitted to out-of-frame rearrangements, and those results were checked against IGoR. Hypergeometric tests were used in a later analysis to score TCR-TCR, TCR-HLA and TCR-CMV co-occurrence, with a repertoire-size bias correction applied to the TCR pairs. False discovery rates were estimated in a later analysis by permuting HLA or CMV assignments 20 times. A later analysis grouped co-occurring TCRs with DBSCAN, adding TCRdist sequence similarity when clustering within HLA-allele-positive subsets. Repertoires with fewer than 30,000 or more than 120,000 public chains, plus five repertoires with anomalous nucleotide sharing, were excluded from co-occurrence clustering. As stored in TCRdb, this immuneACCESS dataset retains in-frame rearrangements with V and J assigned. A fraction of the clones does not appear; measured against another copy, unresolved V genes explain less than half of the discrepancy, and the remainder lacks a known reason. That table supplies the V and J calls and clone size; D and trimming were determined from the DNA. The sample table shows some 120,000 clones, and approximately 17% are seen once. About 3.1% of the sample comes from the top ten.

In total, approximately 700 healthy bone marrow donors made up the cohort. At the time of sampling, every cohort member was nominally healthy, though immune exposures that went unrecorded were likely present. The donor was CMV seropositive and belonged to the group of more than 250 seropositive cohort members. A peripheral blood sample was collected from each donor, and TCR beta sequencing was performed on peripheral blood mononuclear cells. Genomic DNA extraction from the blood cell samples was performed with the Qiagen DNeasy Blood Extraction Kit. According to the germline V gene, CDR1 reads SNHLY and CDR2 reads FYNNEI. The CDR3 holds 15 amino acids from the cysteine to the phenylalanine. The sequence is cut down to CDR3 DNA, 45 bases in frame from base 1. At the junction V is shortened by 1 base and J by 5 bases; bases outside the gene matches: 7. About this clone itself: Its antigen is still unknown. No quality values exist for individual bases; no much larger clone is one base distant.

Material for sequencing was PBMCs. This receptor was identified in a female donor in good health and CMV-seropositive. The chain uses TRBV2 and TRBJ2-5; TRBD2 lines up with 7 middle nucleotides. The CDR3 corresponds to CASSEGTSEAETQYF. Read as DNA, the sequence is TGTGCCAGCAGTGAAGGAACTAGCGAGGCTGAGACCCAGTACTTC.